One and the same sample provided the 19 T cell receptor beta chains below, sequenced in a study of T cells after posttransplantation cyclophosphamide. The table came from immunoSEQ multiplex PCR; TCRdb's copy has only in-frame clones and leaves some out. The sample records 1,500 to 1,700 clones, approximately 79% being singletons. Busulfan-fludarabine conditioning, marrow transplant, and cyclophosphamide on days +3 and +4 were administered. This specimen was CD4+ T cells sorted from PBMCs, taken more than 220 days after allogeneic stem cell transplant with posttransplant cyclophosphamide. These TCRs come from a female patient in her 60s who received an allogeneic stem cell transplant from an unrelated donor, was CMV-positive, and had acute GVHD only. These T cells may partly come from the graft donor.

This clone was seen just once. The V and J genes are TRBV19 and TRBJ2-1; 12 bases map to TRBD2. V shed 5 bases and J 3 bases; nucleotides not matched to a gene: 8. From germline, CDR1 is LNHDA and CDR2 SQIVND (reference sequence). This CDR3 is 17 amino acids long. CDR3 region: CASSARTSGMGYNEQFF. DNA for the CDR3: TGTGCCAGTAGTGCTCGGACTAGCGGGATGGGCTACAATGAGCAGTTCTTC. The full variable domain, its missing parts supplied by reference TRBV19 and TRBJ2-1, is DGGITQSPKYLFRKEGQNVTLSCEQNLNHDAMYWYRQDPGQGLRLIYYSQIVNDFQKGDIAEGYSVSREKKESFPLTVTSAQKNPTAFYLCASSARTSGMGYNEQFFGPGTRLTVL.

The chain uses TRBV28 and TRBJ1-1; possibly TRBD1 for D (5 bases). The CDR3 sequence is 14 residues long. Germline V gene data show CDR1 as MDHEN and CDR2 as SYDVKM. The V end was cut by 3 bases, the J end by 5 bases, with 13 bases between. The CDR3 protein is CASSLIGVGTEAFF. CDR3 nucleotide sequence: TGTGCCAGCAGTTTGATAGGGGTAGGAACTGAAGCTTTCTTT.

In DNA, the CDR3 is TGTGCCAGCAGCGTAGGGGTTAGCCTGAATGGGTGGCACGAGCAGTACTTC. It translates to CASSVGVSLNGWHEQYF. The V gene is TRBV9, the J gene TRBJ2-7; no clear D gene. Deletions cut 0 bases from V and 5 bases from J, with 21 bases between. The germline CDR1 and CDR2 sequences are SGDLS and YYNGEE. The CDR3 contains 17 residues.

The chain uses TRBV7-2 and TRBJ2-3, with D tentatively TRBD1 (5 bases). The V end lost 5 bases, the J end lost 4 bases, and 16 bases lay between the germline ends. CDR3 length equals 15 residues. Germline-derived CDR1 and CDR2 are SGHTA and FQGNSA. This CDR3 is CASSPEGVGSDTQYF. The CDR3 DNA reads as TGTGCCAGCAGCCCAGAAGGGGTGGGGTCAGATACGCAGTATTTT.

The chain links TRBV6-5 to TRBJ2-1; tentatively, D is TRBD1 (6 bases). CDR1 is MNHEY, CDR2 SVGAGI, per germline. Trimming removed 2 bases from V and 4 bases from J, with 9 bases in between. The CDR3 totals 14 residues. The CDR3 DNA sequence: TGTGCCAGCAGTTACGTCGGACAGTACAATGAGCAGTTCTTC. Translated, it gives CASSYVGQYNEQFF.

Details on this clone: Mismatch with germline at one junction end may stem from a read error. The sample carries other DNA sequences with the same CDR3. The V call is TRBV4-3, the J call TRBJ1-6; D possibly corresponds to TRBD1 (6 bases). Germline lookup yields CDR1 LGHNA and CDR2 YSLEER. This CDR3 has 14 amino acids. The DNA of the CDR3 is TGCGCCAGCAGAGCAGGGGCCTTTAATTCCCCCCTCCACTTT. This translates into CASRAGAFNSPLHF.

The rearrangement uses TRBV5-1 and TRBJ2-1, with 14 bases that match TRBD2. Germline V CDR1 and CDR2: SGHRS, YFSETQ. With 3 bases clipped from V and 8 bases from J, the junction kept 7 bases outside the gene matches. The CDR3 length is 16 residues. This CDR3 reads CASSWGLAGAQDEQFF. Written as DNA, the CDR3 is TGCGCCAGCAGCTGGGGACTAGCGGGAGCACAGGATGAGCAGTTCTTC.

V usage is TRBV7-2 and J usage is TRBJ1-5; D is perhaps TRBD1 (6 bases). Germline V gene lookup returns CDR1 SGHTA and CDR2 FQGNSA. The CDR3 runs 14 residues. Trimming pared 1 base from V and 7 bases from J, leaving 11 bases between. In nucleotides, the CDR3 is TGTGCCAGCAGCTTAGTGGGGGGGCGCCAGCCCCAGCATTTT. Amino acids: CASSLVGGRQPQHF.

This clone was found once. The CDR3 protein is CASSFGGFNYQPQHF. In DNA, the CDR3 is TGTGCCAGCAGCTTCGGAGGGTTCAACTATCAGCCCCAGCATTTT. The gene calls are TRBV5-6 and TRBJ1-5; the D is unclear. CDR3 length: 15 amino acids. Germline CDR1 and CDR2: SGHDT and YYEEEE. V was trimmed by 2 bases and J by 5 bases, leaving 14 bases between them.

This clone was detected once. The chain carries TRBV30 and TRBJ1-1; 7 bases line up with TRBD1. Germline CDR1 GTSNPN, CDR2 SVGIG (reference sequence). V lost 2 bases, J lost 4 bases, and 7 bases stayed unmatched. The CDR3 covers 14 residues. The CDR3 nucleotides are TGTGCCTGGAGTAGGGGCAGGGGGTTCACTGAAGCTTTCTTT. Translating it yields CAWSRGRGFTEAFF. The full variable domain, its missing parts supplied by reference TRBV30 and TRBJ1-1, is SQTIHQWPATLVQPVGSPLSLECTVEGTSNPNLYWYRQAAGRGLQLLFYSVGIGQISSEVPQNLSASRPQDRQFILSSKKLLLSDSGFYLCAWSRGRGFTEAFFGQGTRLTVV.

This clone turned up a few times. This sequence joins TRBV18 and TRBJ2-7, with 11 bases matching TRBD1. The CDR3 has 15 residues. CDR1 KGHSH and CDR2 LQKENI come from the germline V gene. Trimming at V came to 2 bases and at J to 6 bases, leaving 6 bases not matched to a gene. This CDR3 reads CASSPTDRGLTEQYF. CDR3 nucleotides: TGTGCCAGCTCACCAACGGACAGGGGGCTAACCGAGCAGTACTTC.

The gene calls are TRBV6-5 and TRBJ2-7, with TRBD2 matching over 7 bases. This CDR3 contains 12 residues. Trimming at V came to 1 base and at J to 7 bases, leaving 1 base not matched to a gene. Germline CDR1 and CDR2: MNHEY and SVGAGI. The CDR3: CASSYWGGEQYF. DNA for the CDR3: TGTGCCAGCAGTTACTGGGGGGGGGAGCAGTACTTC.

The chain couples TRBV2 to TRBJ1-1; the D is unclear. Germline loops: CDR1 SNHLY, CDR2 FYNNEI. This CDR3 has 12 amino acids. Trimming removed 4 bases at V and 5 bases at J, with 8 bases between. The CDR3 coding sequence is TGTGCCAGCAGTGGGGCTTGGACTGAAGCTTTCTTT. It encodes CASSGAWTEAFF.

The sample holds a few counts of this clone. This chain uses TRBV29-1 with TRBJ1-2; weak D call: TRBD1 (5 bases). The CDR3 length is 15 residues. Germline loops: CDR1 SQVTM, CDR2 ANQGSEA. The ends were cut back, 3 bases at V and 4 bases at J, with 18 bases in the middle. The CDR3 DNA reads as TGCAGCGTTGATCGGGAGGGGTCGAGGGTCTATGGCTACACCTTC. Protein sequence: CSVDREGSRVYGYTF.

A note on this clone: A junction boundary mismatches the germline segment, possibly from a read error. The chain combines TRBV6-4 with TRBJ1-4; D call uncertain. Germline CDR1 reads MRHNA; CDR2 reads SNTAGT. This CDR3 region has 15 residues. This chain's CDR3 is CASRATRPTGRKTVF. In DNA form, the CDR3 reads TGTGCCAGCAGGGCAACAAGACCAACTGGGAGAAAAACTGTTTTT.

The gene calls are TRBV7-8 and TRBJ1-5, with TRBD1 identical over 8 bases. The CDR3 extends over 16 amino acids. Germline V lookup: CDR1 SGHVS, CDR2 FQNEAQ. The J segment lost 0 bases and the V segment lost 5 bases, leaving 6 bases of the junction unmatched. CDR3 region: CASSKRTGNSNQPQHF. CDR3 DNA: TGTGCCAGCAGCAAGAGGACAGGGAATAGCAATCAGCCCCAGCATTTT. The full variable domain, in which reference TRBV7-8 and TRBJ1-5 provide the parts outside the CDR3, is GAGVSQSPRYKVAKRGQDVALRCDPISGHVSLFWYQQALGQGPEFLTYFQNEAQLDKSGLPSDRFFAERPEGSVSTLKIQRTQQEDSAVYLCASSKRTGNSNQPQHFGDGTRLSIL.

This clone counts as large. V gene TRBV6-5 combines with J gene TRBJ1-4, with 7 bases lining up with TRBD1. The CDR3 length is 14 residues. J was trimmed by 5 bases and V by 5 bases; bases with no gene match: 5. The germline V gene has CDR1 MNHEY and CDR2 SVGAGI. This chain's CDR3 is CASSEGAGNEKLFF. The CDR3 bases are TGTGCCAGCAGTGAGGGGGCCGGGAATGAAAAACTGTTTTTT.

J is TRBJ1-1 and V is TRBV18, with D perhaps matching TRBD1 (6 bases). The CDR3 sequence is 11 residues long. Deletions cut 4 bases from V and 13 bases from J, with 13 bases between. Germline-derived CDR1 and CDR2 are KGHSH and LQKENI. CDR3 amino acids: CASSLTGLGFF. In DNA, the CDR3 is TGTGCCAGCTCACTGACAGGACTGGGTTTCTTT.

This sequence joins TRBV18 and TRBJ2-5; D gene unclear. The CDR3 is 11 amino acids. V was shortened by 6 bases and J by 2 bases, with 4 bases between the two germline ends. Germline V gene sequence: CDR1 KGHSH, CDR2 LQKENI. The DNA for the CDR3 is TGTGCCAGCTCCCTGCAAGAGACCCAGTACTTC. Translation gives CASSLQETQYF.